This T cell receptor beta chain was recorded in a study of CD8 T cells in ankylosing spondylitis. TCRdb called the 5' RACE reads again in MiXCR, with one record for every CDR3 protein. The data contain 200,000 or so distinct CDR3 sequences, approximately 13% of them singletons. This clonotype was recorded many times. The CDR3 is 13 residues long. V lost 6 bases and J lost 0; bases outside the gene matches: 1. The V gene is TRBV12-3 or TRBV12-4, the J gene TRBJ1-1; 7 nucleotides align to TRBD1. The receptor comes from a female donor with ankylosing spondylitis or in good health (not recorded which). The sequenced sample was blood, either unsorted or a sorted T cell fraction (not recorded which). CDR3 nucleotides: TGTGCCAGCAGGGGACAGATGAACACTGAAGCTTTCTTT. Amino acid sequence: CASRGQMNTEAFF.